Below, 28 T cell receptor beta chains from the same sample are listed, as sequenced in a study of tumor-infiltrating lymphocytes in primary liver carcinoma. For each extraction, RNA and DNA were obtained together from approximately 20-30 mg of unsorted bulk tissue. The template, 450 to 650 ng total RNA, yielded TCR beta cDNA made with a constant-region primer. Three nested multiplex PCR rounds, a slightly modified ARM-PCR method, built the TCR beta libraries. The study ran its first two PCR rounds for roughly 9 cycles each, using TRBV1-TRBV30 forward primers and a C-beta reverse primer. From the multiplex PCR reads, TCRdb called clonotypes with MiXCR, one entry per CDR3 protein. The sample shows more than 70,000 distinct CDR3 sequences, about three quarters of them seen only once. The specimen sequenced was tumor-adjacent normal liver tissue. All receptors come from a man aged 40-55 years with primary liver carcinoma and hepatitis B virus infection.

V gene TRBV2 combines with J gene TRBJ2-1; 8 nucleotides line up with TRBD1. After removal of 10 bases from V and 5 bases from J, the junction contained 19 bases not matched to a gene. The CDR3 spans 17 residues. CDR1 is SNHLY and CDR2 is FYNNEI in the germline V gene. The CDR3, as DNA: TGTGCCAACAGCTTATTTAGGACAGGGAGATCTAACAATGAGCAGTTCTTC. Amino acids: CANSLFRTGRSNNEQFF.

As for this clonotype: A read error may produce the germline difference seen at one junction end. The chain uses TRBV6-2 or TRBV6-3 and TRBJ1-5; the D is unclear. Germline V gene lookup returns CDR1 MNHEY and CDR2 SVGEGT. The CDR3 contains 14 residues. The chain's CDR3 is CTSSYMTPNHPQHF. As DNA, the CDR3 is TGTACCAGCAGTTACATGACCCCCAATCATCCCCAGCATTTT.

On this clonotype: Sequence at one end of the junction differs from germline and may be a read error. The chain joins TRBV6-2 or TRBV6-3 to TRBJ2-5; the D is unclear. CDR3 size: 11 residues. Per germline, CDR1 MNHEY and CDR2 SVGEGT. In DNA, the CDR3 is TGTGTCAGCAGTTTACAAGAGACCCAGAACTTC. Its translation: CVSSLQETQNF.

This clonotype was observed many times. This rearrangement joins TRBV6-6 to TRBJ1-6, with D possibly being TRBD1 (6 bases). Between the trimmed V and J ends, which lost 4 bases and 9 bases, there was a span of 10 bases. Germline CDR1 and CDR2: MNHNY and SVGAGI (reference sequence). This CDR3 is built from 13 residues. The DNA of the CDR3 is TGTGCCAGCAGTTCAACAGGGATTTCACCCCTCCACTTT. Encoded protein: CASSSTGISPLHF.

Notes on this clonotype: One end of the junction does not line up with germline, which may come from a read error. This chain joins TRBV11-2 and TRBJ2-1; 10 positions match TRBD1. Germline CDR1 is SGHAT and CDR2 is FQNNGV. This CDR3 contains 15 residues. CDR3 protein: CASSLGTGDCNEHFF. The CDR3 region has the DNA TGTGCCAGCAGTTTAGGGACAGGGGATTGCAATGAGCACTTCTTC. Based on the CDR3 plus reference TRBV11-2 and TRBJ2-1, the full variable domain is EAGVAQSPRYKIIEKRQSVAFWCNPISGHATLYWYQQILGQGPKLLIQFQNNGVVDDSQLPKDRFSAERLKGVDSTLKIQPAKLEDSAVYLCASSLGTGDCNEHFFGPGTRLTVL.

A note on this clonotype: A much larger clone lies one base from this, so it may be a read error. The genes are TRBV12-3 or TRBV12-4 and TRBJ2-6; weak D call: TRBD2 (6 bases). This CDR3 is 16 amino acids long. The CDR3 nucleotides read TGTCCCAGCAGTTTTTTATCGGGGACTGGGGCCAACATCCTGACTTTC. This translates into CPSSFLSGTGANILTF.

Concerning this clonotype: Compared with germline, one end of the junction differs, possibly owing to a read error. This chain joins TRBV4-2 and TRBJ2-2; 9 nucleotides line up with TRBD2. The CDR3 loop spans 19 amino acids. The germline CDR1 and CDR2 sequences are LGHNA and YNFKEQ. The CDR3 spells CASSQGHLREGSDTGDLFF. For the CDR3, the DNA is TGTGCCAGCAGCCAAGGGCACTTGCGGGAGGGTTCGGACACCGGGGACCTGTTTTTT.

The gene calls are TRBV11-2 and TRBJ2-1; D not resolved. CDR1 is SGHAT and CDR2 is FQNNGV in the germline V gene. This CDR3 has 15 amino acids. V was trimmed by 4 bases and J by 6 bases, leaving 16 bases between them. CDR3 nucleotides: TGTGCCAGCAGCTGGTCGCCAGGCGGCATCAATGAGCAGTTCTTC. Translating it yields CASSWSPGGINEQFF.

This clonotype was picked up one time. The CDR3 protein is CASTPGTSNYNEQFF. CDR3 nucleotides: TGTGCCAGCACTCCCGGGACTAGCAACTATAATGAGCAGTTCTTC. The V gene is TRBV11-2, the J gene TRBJ2-1, with 9 bases lining up with TRBD2. The CDR3 spans 15 residues. Germline assignment: CDR1 SGHAT and CDR2 FQNNGV. Trimming at V came to 7 bases and at J to 7 bases, leaving 11 bases not matched to a gene.

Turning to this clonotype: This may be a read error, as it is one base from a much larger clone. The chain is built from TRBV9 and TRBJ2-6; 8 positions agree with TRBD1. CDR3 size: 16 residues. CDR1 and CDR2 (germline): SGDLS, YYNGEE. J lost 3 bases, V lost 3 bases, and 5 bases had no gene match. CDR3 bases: TGTGCCAGCAGCGATTGGACAGGGAGTGGGGCCAACGTCCTGACTTTC. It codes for CASSDWTGSGANVLTF.

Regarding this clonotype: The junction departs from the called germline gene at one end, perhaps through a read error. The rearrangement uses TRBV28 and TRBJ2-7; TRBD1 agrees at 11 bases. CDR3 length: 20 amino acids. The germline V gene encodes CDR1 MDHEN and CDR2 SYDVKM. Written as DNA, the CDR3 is TGTGCCAGCAGTCACGCGAGCCGGACAGGGGGCTCCAAAAAAAGGTACGAGCGGTACTTC. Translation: CASSHASRTGGSKKRYERYF.

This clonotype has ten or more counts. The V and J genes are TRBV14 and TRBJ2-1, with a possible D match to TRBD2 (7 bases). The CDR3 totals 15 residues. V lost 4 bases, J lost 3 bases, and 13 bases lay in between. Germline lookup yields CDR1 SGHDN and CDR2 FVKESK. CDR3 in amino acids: CASSPVGGLYNEQFF. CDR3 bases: TGTGCCAGCAGCCCCGTGGGGGGGCTCTACAATGAGCAGTTCTTC.

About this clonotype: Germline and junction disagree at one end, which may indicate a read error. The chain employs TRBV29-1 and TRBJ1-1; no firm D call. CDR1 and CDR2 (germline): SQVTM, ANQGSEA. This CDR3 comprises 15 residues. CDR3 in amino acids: CSVRAGLGMNTEVFF. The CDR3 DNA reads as TGCAGCGTTCGGGCGGGGTTGGGAATGAACACTGAAGTTTTCTTT.

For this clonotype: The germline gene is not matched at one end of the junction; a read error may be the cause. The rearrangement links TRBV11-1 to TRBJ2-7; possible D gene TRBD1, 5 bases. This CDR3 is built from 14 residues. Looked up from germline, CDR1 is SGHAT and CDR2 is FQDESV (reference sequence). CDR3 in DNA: TGTACCAGTAGCACCAGGGCCTCATCCTACGAGCAGTACTTC. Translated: CTSSTRASSYEQYF.

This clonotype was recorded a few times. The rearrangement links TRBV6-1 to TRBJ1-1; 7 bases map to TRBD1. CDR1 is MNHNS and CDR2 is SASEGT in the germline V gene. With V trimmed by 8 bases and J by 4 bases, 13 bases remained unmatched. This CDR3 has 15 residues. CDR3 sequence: CASSSGQDGGTEAFF. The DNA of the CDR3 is TGTGCCAGCTCCTCTGGACAGGACGGGGGCACTGAAGCTTTCTTT.

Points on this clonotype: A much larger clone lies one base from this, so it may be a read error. The CDR3 DNA sequence: TGTGCCAGCAGTTTTATTCCGGGACAGGGGTACTATGGCTACACCTTC. Its translation: CASSFIPGQGYYGYTF. The chain recombines TRBV28 with TRBJ1-2; 10 bases align to TRBD1. V dropped 3 bases and J dropped 3; count of bases not matched to a gene: 7. Germline assignment: CDR1 MDHEN and CDR2 SYDVKM. The CDR3 spans 16 residues.

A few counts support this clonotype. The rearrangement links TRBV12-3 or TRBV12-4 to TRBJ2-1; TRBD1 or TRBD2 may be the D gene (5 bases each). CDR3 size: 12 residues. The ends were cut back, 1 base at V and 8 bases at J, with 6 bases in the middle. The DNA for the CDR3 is TGTGCCAGCAGTTTAGGGGGGTATGAGCAGTTCTTC. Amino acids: CASSLGGYEQFF.

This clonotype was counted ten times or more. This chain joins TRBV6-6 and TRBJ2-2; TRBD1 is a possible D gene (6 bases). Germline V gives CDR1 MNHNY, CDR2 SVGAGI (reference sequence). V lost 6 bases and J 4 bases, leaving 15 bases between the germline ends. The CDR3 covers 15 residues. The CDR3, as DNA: TGTGCCAGCAGCCCCGTGCAGGGGAGCACCGGGGAGCTGTTTTTT. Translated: CASSPVQGSTGELFF.

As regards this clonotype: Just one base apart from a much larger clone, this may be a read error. For the CDR3, the DNA is TGTGCCCGGACGGTACTTACCAACACTGAAGCTTTCTTT. Protein: CARTVLTNTEAFF. The genes are TRBV30 and TRBJ1-1, with D unclear. V dropped 8 bases and J dropped 2 bases, with 15 bases sitting between them. This CDR3 region has 13 residues. CDR1 and CDR2 from the germline V gene are GTSNPN and SVGIG (reference sequence).

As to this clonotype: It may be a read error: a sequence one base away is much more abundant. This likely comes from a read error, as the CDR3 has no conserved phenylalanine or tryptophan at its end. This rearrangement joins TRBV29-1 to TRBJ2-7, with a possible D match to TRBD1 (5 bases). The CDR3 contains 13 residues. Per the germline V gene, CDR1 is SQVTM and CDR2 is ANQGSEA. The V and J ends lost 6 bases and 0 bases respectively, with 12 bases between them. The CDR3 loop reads CSVTVPLSYEQYL. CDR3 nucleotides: TGCAGCGTGACAGTCCCCCTCTCCTACGAGCAGTACCTC.

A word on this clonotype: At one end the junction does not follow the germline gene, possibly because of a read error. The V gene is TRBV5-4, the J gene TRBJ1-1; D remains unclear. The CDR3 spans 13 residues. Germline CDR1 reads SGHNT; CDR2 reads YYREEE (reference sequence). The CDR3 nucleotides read TGTGCCAGCGGCTTGGCGGCAATACCCGAAGCTTTCTTT. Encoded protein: CASGLAAIPEAFF.

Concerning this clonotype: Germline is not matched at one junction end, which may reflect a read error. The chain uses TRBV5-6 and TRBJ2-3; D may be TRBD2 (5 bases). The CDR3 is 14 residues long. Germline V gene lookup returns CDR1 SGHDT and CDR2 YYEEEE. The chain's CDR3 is CASSPWRNTDMQYF. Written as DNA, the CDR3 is TGCGCCAGCAGCCCCTGGAGGAACACAGATATGCAGTATTTT.

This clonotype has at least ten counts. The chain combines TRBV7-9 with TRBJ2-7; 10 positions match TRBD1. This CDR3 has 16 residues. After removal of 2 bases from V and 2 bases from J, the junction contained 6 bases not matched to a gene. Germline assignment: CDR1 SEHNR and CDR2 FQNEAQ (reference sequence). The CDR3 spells CASSLISGQGAYEQYF. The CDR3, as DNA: TGTGCCAGCAGCTTAATCTCAGGACAGGGGGCCTACGAGCAGTACTTC.

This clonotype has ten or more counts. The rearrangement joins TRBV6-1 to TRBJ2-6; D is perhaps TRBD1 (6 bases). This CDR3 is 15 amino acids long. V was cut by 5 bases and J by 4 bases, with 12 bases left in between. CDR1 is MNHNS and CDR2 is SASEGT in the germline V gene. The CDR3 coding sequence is TGTGCCAGCAGTCTAACAGGGTTCGGGGCCAACGTCCTGACTTTC. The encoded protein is CASSLTGFGANVLTF.

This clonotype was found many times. CDR3 sequence (DNA): TGTGCCAGCAGTTCCCCCCGACAGGGGAATGAAAAACTGTTTTTT. Its translation is CASSSPRQGNEKLFF. V and J are TRBV6-6 and TRBJ1-4; TRBD1 aligns across 8 bases. Germline CDR1 and CDR2: MNHNY and SVGAGI (reference sequence). The CDR3 is 15 residues long. Trimming cost V 4 bases and J 5 bases; bases outside gene matches: 6.

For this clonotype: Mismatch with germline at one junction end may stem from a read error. CDR3 coding DNA: TGCGCCAGCAGTCGCAGCGGACAGGGATTTGGAGAGACCCTGTACTTC. Translated, it gives CASSRSGQGFGETLYF. The gene calls are TRBV4-3 and TRBJ2-5; 8 nucleotides match TRBD1. The CDR3 runs 16 residues. CDR1 and CDR2 from the germline V gene are LGHNA and YSLEER.

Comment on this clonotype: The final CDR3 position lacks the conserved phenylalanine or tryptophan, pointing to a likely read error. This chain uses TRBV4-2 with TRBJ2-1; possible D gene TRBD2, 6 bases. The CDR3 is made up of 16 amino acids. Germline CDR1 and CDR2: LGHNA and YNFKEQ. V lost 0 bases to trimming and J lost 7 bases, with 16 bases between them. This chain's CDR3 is CASSQDILEGQNEQFS. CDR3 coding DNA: TGTGCCAGCAGCCAAGATATACTGGAGGGCCAAAATGAGCAGTTCTCC.

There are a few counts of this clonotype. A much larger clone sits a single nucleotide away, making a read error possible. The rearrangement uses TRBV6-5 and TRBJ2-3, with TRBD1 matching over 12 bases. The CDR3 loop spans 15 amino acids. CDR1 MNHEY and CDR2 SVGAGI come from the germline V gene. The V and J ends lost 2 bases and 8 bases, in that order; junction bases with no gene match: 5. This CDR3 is CASSYGTGGYGTQYF. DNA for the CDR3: TGTGCCAGCAGTTACGGGACAGGGGGCTACGGTACGCAGTATTTT.